This T cell receptor beta chain was obtained from a study of cytomegalovirus exposure and HLA in healthy donors. The overall study: Clustering assigned about four fifths of the roughly 400 genotyped donors to the Caucasian-associated ancestry cluster. Points from the study as a whole: Among TCR beta chains, those listed as cytomegalovirus-associated numbered about 150. Associated with HLA alleles at 0.05 false discovery rate in a later analysis were approximately 17,000 TCR beta sequences.

Amplification used 60 Vbeta primers and 13 Jbeta primers. Some clones are missing from TCRdb's copy, which holds only in-frame ones; the method was immunoSEQ multiplex PCR. The data contain under 200,000 clones, approximately 84% of them singletons. As concerns this clone: Antigen unknown.

V gave up 1 base and J gave up 6 bases, with 12 bases separating them. The length of the CDR3 is 14 residues. Germline lookup yields CDR1 GTSNPN and CDR2 SVGIG (reference sequence). Donors sampled were nominally healthy, though unrecorded immune exposures were likely. The rearrangement joins TRBV30 to TRBJ2-2; possible D gene TRBD2, 5 bases. This clonotype originated in a boy younger than 10 in good health and CMV-seronegative. Sequencing input: PBMCs. The CDR3 region is CAWSDSDSAGELFF. The DNA of the CDR3 is TGTGCCTGGAGTGACTCGGACTCGGCCGGGGAGCTGTTTTTT. The full variable domain, its missing parts supplied by reference TRBV30 and TRBJ2-2, is SQTIHQWPATLVQPVGSPLSLECTVEGTSNPNLYWYRQAAGRGLQLLFYSVGIGQISSEVPQNLSASRPQDRQFILSSKKLLLSDSGFYLCAWSDSDSAGELFFGEGSRLTVL.